What follows describes a single T cell receptor beta chain. One Seattle source followed patients from active infection through their disease course. This sample was taken from a study of blood T cell repertoires in COVID-19. Study at large: The United States, Italy and Spain provided the acute and convalescent COVID-19 samples. The cDNA or gDNA used as material had been derived from T cells, B-cell-depleted T cells, or PBMCs.

Repertoires were generated with immunoSEQ multiplex PCR, while TCRdb's copy carries only in-frame clones and drops some. The sample includes roughly 50,000 clones, 85% to 90% of them seen just once. From germline, CDR1 is MDHEN and CDR2 SYDVKM. V was clipped by 2 bases and J by 5 bases, with 6 bases between them. This CDR3 is 12 amino acids long. The material sequenced was peripheral blood. The chain employs TRBV28 and TRBJ1-1; TRBD1 might be the D (6 bases). This clonotype originated in a woman at least 80 years old with COVID-19, enrolled during active disease. This chain's CDR3 is CASSLRGTEAFF. Written as DNA, the CDR3 is TGTGCCAGCAGTTTAAGGGGGACTGAAGCTTTCTTT.